This T cell receptor (beta chain) comes out of a study of T cell repertoires in cytomegalovirus infection. Using its own MiXCR run on the reads, TCRdb lists one record per CDR3 protein. Here the sample spans 400,000 or so distinct CDR3 sequences, 18% being singletons. This clonotype was seen a few times. Trimming took 4 bases from V and 1 from J; bases not matched to a gene: 5. This CDR3 comprises 15 residues. Looked up from germline, CDR1 is SGHNT and CDR2 is YYREEE (reference sequence). Specimen: PBMCs. The chain has TRBV5-4 and TRBJ2-1, with 7 bases matching TRBD2. This sequence was found in a human donor in good health (CMV status not recorded). Some clones in this sample may be carry-over from other donors' samples. The CDR3 DNA sequence: TGTGCCAGCAGCCCGGTGGGGGGGTCCTACAATGAGCAGTTCTTC. This codes for CASSPVGGSYNEQFF.